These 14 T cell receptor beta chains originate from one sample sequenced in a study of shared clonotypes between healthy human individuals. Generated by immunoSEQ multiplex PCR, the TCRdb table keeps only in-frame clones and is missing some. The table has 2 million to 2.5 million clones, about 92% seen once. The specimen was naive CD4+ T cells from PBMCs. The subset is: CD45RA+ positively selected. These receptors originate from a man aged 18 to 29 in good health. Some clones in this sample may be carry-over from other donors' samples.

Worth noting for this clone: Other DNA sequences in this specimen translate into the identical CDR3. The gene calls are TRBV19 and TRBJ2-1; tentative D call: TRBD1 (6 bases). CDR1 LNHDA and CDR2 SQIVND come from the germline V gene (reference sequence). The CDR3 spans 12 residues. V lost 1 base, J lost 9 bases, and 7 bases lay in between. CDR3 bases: TGTGCCAGTAGTATAGTAGGGGGTGAGCAGTTCTTC. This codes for CASSIVGGEQFF.

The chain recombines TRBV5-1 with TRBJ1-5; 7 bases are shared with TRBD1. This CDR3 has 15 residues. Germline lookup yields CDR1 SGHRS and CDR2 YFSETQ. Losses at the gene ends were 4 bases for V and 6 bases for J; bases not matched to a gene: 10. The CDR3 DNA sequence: TGCGCCAGCAGCGAGGGGGCGCAGGCAGGTCAGCCCCAGCATTTT. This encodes CASSEGAQAGQPQHF.

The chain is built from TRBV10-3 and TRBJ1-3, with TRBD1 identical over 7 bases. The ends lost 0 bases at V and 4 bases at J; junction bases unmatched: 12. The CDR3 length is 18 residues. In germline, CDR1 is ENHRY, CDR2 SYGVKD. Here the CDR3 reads CAISESTPMTGLGNTIYF. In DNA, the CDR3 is TGTGCCATCAGTGAGTCGACTCCAATGACAGGGCTAGGAAACACCATATATTTT.

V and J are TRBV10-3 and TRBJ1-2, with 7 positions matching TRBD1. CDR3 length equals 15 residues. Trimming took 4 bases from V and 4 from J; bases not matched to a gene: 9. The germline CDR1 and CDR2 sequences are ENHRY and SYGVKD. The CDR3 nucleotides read TGTGCCATCAGTGCTGATCTCGGGACAGCCTATGGCTACACCTTC. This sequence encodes CAISADLGTAYGYTF.

The CDR3 nucleotides read TGTGCCAGCAGTCCCCTCGGGAGCGGGAGTCGCCACGAGCAGTACTTC. Protein: CASSPLGSGSRHEQYF. This chain joins TRBV28 and TRBJ2-7; 8 bases are a match to TRBD2. V lost 5 bases, J lost 5 bases, and 14 bases stayed unmatched. The CDR3 consists of 16 residues. CDR1 is MDHEN, CDR2 SYDVKM, per germline.

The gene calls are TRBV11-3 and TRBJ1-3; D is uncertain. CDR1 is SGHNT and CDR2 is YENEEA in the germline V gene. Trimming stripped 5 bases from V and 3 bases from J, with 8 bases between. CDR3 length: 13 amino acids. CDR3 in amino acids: CASSREVGNTIYF. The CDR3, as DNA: TGTGCCAGCAGCCGAGAGGTTGGAAACACCATATATTTT. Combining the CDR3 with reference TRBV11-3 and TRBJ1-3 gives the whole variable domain EAGVVQSPRYKIIEKKQPVAFWCNPISGHNTLYWYLQNLGQGPELLIRYENEEAVDDSQLPKDRFSAERLKGVDSTLKIQPAELGDSAVYLCASSREVGNTIYFGEGSWLTVV.

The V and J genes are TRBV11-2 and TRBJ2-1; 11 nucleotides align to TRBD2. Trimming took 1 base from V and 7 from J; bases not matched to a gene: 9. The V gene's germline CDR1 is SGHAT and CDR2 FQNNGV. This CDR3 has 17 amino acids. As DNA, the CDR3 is TGTGCCAGCAGCTTAGGTTCCGTTAGCGGGAGGGGTAATGAGCAGTTCTTC. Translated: CASSLGSVSGRGNEQFF.

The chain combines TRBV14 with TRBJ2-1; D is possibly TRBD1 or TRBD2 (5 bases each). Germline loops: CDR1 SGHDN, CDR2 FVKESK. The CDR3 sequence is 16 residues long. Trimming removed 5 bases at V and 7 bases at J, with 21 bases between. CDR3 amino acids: CASSKLPGTARNEQFF. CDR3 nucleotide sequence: TGTGCCAGCAGCAAACTCCCGGGGACGGCGAGGAATGAGCAGTTCTTC.

CDR3: CASSFRTGAASDQETQYF. CDR3 coding DNA: TGTGCCAGCAGCTTCCGGACAGGGGCGGCCTCGGATCAAGAGACCCAGTACTTC. The rearrangement uses TRBV9 and TRBJ2-5, with 9 nucleotides matching TRBD1. The CDR3 has 18 amino acids. With V trimmed by 4 bases and J by 2 bases, 15 bases remained unmatched. CDR1 is SGDLS and CDR2 is YYNGEE in the germline V gene.

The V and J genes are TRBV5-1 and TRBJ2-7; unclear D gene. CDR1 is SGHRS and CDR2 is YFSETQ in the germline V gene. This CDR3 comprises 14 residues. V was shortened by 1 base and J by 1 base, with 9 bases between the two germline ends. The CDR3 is CASSLSVGSYEQYF. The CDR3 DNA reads TGCGCCAGCAGCTTGTCAGTGGGGTCCTACGAGCAGTACTTC.

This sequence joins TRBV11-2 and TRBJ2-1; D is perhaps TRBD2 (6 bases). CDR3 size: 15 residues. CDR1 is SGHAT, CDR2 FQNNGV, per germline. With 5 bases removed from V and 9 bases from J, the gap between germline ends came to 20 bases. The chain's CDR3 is CASSPSQPRGVEQFF. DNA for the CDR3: TGTGCCAGCAGCCCCTCCCAGCCGCGCGGGGTTGAGCAGTTCTTC.

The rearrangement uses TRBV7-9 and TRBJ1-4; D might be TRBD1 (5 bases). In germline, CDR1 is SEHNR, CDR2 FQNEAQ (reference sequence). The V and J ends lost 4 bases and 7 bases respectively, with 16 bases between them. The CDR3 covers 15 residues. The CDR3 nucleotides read TGTGCCAGCAGCTGGTCCGTGGGGGAGGGTGAAAAACTGTTTTTT. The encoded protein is CASSWSVGEGEKLFF.

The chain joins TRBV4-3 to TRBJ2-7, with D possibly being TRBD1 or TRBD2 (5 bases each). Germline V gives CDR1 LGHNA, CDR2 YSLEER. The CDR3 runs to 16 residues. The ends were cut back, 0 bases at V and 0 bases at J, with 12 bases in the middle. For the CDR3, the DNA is TGCGCCAGCAGCCAAGAGTGGGGACGGGACTCCTACGAGCAGTACTTC. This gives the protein CASSQEWGRDSYEQYF.

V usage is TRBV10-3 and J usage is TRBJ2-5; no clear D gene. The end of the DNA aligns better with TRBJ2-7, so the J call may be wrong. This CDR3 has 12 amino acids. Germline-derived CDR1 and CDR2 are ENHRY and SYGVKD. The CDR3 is CAISGAEYEQYF. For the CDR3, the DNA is TGTGCCATCAGTGGGGCCGAATACGAGCAGTACTTC.